These T cell receptor beta chains were read from a single sample in a study of T cell responses to AZD1222 COVID-19 vaccine. Using immunoSEQ multiplex PCR, the repertoire was profiled, and TCRdb retains in-frame clones only, with some absent. The profile covers fewer than 90,000 clones, with approximately 90% appearing a single time and 11% taken by the ten largest. The sequencing used peripheral blood, collected 28 days after the second AZD1222 dose. These receptors were collected from an adult who received the AZD1222 COVID-19 vaccine. The CDR3 runs from the conserved cysteine through the conserved F or W. A D gene is named only where the DNA matches it firmly. Clone size is given for some rows only: seen once, a few or many times, or a class if the clone is expanded.

len,j_gene,v_gene,d_gene,abundance,CDR3nt,CDR3aa
14,TRBJ2-7,TRBV19,TRBD1,-,TGTGCCAGTAGTATAGGGACAGGATCCTACGAGCAGTACTTC,CASSIGTGSYEQYF
17,TRBJ2-7,TRBV3-1/TRBV3-2,TRBD1,-,TGTGCCAGCAGCCAAAACCCCCAGGGGGCATGGGTCCACGAGCAGTACTTC,CASSQNPQGAWVHEQYF
15,TRBJ2-3,TRBV5-1,-,-,TGCGCCAGCTCTACAGCGGTAGCTAGCACAGATACGCAGTATTTT,CASSTAVASTDTQYF
13,TRBJ1-5,TRBV12-3/TRBV12-4,-,once,TGTGCCAGCAGTTTTACAGAAGATCAGCCCCAGCATTTT,CASSFTEDQPQHF
12,TRBJ1-2,TRBV2,-,-,TGTGCCAGCAGGAACAGGGACCCTGGCTACACCTTC,CASRNRDPGYTF
17,TRBJ1-3,TRBV28,-,-,TGTGCCAGCAGTTTATTGGGGAGCCCCAATCTCGGAAACACCATATATTTT,CASSLLGSPNLGNTIYF
14,TRBJ1-2,TRBV7-2,-,-,TGTGCCAGCAGCTTATTTGCCGGCCTTACTGAAGACACCTTC,CASSLFAGLTEDTF
12,TRBJ2-1,TRBV3-1/TRBV3-2,TRBD2,-,TGTGCCAGCAGCCCGGCGGGGGATGAGCAGTTCTTC,CASSPAGDEQFF
16,TRBJ1-1,TRBV5-5,-,-,TGTGCCAGCAGCTTGTGGATAGGGGGGCCGGACACTGAAGCTTTCTTT,CASSLWIGGPDTEAFF
15,TRBJ1-5,TRBV11-2,TRBD1,-,TGTGCCAGCAGCGAACAGGGGAGGTACAATCAGCCCCAGCATTTT,CASSEQGRYNQPQHF
16,TRBJ2-5,TRBV5-1,TRBD2,-,TGCGCCAGCAGCCCTCGACTAGCGGGGGTCCAAGAGACCCAGTACTTC,CASSPRLAGVQETQYF
11,TRBJ2-3,TRBV6-2/TRBV6-3,-,-,TGTGCCAGCAGCCAGGTGGATACGCAGTATTTT,CASSQVDTQYF
14,TRBJ1-3,TRBV5-6,-,-,TGTGCCAGCAGTCAGCCGAACTCTGGAAACACCATATATTTT,CASSQPNSGNTIYF
15,TRBJ1-2,TRBV11-2,TRBD1,-,TGTGCCAGCAGCTCTGAGACAGGGTCCCTATATGGCTACACCTTC,CASSSETGSLYGYTF
16,TRBJ2-3,TRBV7-8,TRBD1,-,TGTGCCAGCAGCCGAGACGGGACAGTGAGCACAGATACGCAGTATTTT,CASSRDGTVSTDTQYF
14,TRBJ2-5,TRBV5-1,-,once,TGCGCCAGCAGCTTGAATCTGGGGGATGAGACCCAGTACTTC,CASSLNLGDETQYF
17,TRBJ2-3,TRBV9,-,-,TGTGCCAGCAGCGTAGTTCCCCGGGGGATTAGCACAGATACGCAGTATTTT,CASSVVPRGISTDTQYF
15,TRBJ2-1,TRBV15,-,-,TGTGCCACCAGCAGGGCTAGCCTTTCCTACAATGAGCAGTTCTTC,CATSRASLSYNEQFF
15,TRBJ2-1,TRBV6-5,TRBD1,-,TGTGCCAGCAGAGCCCAGGGGGCGTTGTACAATGAGCAGTTCTTC,CASRAQGALYNEQFF
17,TRBJ2-7,TRBV5-6,TRBD1,-,TGTGCCAGCAGCACGGGACAGGGGTTTGGGGAATCCTACGAGCAGTACTTC,CASSTGQGFGESYEQYF
18,TRBJ1-1,TRBV4-2,-,-,TGTGCCAGCAGCCAAGGCCCCCCAAGGGTAGGGGGGGACACTGAAGCTTTCTTT,CASSQGPPRVGGDTEAFF
14,TRBJ2-5,TRBV4-1,TRBD2,few,TGCGCCAGCAGCCATCTAGCGGACCAAGAGACCCAGTACTTC,CASSHLADQETQYF
13,TRBJ2-1,TRBV5-1,-,-,TGCGCCAGCAGCTTGGGGGGAGGAGGTGAGCAGTTCTTC,CASSLGGGGEQFF
14,TRBJ2-1,TRBV5-1,TRBD1,-,TGCGCCAGCAGCCAAGGGACAGCCAACAATGAGCAGTTCTTC,CASSQGTANNEQFF
17,TRBJ2-7,TRBV27,TRBD2,-,TGTGCCAGCAGTCCCCGGGTTGTGGCGGGGGAAACCTACGAGCAGTACTTC,CASSPRVVAGETYEQYF
14,TRBJ1-5,TRBV29-1,-,once,TGCAGCGTCGCCGACACTTATAGCAATCAGCCCCAGCATTTT,CSVADTYSNQPQHF
11,TRBJ1-1,TRBV28,-,few,TGTGCCAGCGCAGGGGTTGCTGAAGCTTTCTTT,CASAGVAEAFF
16,TRBJ2-6,TRBV7-9,-,-,TGTGCCAGCAGCCCGGGGGACCACTCTGGGGCCAACGTCCTGACTTTC,CASSPGDHSGANVLTF
17,TRBJ1-3,TRBV19,-,-,TGTGCCAGTAGTCCAATGGGGGCCCTTTACGTTGGAAACACCATATATTTT,CASSPMGALYVGNTIYF
13,TRBJ1-2,TRBV2,-,-,TGTGCCAGCAGTGGAGACGGAGACTATGGCTACACCTTC,CASSGDGDYGYTF
14,TRBJ2-1,TRBV12-5,-,-,TGTGCTAGTGGTTCCGATGCGTTGTTGGATGAGCAGTTCTTC,CASGSDALLDEQFF
14,TRBJ1-5,TRBV6-1,-,-,TGTGCCAGCAGTGAAAGAAATAGCAATCAGCCCCAGCATTTT,CASSERNSNQPQHF
16,TRBJ2-1,TRBV24-1,-,-,TGTGCCACCAGTGATGGAGCCGGAGGTTTATACAATGAGCAGTTCTTC,CATSDGAGGLYNEQFF
14,TRBJ1-3,TRBV5-3,-,-,TGTGCCAGAAGCTTGGTGAGGGCTGGAAACACCATATATTTT,CARSLVRAGNTIYF
13,TRBJ1-1,TRBV12-3/TRBV12-4,-,-,TGTGCCAGCAGCAGGGGACCAAACACTGAAGCTTTCTTT,CASSRGPNTEAFF
11,TRBJ1-1,TRBV18,-,-,TGTGCCAGCTCACCTCGGGGTGAAGCTTTCTTT,CASSPRGEAFF
14,TRBJ2-3,TRBV7-3,-,-,TGTGCCAGCAGCTTCTTGGCGGGCACAGATACGCAGTATTTT,CASSFLAGTDTQYF
15,TRBJ1-5,TRBV28,-,once,TGTGCCAGCAGTCCAAGGGACATAAGTAATCAGCCCCAGCATTTT,CASSPRDISNQPQHF
16,TRBJ2-7,TRBV28,-,-,TGTGCCAGCAGTTTAGTCTCTAACAGGGTGAGGGTCGAGCAGTACTTC,CASSLVSNRVRVEQYF
15,TRBJ2-3,TRBV6-5,-,-,TGTGCCAGCAGTTACTCGAGGTTTGGGTCAGATACGCAGTATTTT,CASSYSRFGSDTQYF
21,TRBJ2-7,TRBV4-1,TRBD2,-,TGCGCCAGCAGCCAATTTCACATACTAAAGACTAGCGGGGGGATCTCCTACGAGCAGTACTTC,CASSQFHILKTSGGISYEQYF
15,TRBJ1-2,TRBV7-8,-,-,TGTGCCAGCAGCTCCCGGGACATGACCCACTATGGCTACACCTTC,CASSSRDMTHYGYTF
15,TRBJ1-4,TRBV9,-,once,TGTGCCAGCAGCGTAGGTTGGGGGGCAAGTGAAAAACTGTTTTTT,CASSVGWGASEKLFF
14,TRBJ1-2,TRBV27,-,-,TGTGCCAGCAGTAGAACTGACCCTCGGGATGGCTACACCTTC,CASSRTDPRDGYTF
15,TRBJ1-2,TRBV6-5,TRBD1,-,TGTGCCAGCAGACAAGTACAGGGGGCGAACTATGGCTACACCTTC,CASRQVQGANYGYTF
16,TRBJ1-2,TRBV18,TRBD1,once,TGTGCCAGCTCACCACGGGGCCGGGACAGCAACTATGGCTACACCTTC,CASSPRGRDSNYGYTF
17,TRBJ1-2,TRBV7-2,TRBD1,-,TGTGCCAGCAGCTTCATAGGTGCCCAACAGGGGAACTATGGCTACACCTTC,CASSFIGAQQGNYGYTF